The next 21 T cell receptor beta chains were all read from a single sample in a study of T cell changes during pregnancy in multiple sclerosis. Method: immunoSEQ multiplex PCR; TCRdb's copy keeps in-frame clones and lacks some. The profile shows 50,000 to 65,000 clones, 80% to 95% of them singletons. The sequencing here drew on peripheral blood, taken in the third trimester of pregnancy. All receptors derive from a female donor in good health, enrolled as a control in a pregnancy study.

With respect to this clone: Its ends do not fully match the called genes, so a read error is possible. The rearrangement uses TRBV9 and TRBJ1-6, with 7 nucleotides matching TRBD1. Germline V CDR1 and CDR2: SGDLS, YYNGEE. CDR3 size: 17 residues. The CDR3 here is CVSSEVEGGRGYSPLHF. DNA for the CDR3: TGTGTCAGCAGCGAGGTAGAAGGGGGCAGAGGTTATTCACCCCTCCACTTT. Based on the CDR3 plus reference TRBV9 and TRBJ1-6, the full variable domain is DSGVTQTPKHLITATGQRVTLRCSPRSGDLSVYWYQQSLDQGLQFLIQYYNGEERAKGNILERFSAQQFPDLHSELNLSSLELGDSALYFCVSSEVEGGRGYSPLHFGNGTRLTVT.

The gene calls are TRBV10-3 and TRBJ1-6; D gene uncertain. The CDR3 has 15 residues. Germline-derived CDR1 and CDR2 are ENHRY and SYGVKD. The germline V and J ends were trimmed by 2 bases and 0 bases, with 5 bases remaining between them. This chain's CDR3 is CAISEGSSYNSPLHF. The DNA for the CDR3 is TGTGCCATCAGTGAGGGGAGCTCCTATAATTCACCCCTCCACTTT.

This clone was observed a handful of times. The genes are TRBV18 and TRBJ1-1, with D possibly being TRBD1 (6 bases). This CDR3 comprises 14 residues. V shed 4 bases and J shed 3 bases, with 12 bases lying between them. Germline V gene data show CDR1 as KGHSH and CDR2 as LQKENI. CDR3 nucleotides: TGTGCCAGCTCACTGAAGGGGGGGGACACTGAAGCTTTCTTT. Translating gives CASSLKGGDTEAFF. The variable domain in full, with the rest retrieved from reference TRBV18 and TRBJ1-1, is NAGVMQNPRHLVRRRGQEARLRCSPMKGHSHVYWYRQLPEEGLKFMVYLQKENIIDESGMPKERFSAEFPKEGPSILRIQQVVRGDSAAYFCASSLKGGDTEAFFGQGTRLTVV.

The chain is built from TRBV7-6 and TRBJ1-2; 9 bases map to TRBD1. J was trimmed by 2 bases and V by 7 bases; bases with no gene match: 2. Germline assignment: CDR1 SGHVS and CDR2 FNYEAQ. The CDR3 totals 13 residues. The CDR3: CASNTGGNYGYTF. The CDR3, as DNA: TGTGCCAGCAATACAGGGGGCAACTATGGCTACACCTTC.

This chain connects TRBV10-3 to TRBJ1-1; TRBD1 agrees at 8 bases. Germline V lookup: CDR1 ENHRY, CDR2 SYGVKD. The CDR3 has 14 amino acids. J gave up 5 bases and V 10 bases, and 12 bases lay outside the gene matches. The CDR3 region is CARKATGENTEAFF. The CDR3 coding sequence is TGTGCCAGAAAAGCGACAGGGGAAAATACTGAAGCTTTCTTT.

V usage is TRBV6-6 and J usage is TRBJ1-5; TRBD1 matches at 8 bases. The V gene end was trimmed by 4 bases and the J gene end by 0 bases; junction bases not matched to a gene: 2. The V gene's germline CDR1 is MNHNY and CDR2 SVGAGI (reference sequence). CDR3 size: 15 residues. The CDR3 sequence: CASSFTGGSNQPQHF. The CDR3 DNA follows: TGTGCCAGCAGTTTTACAGGGGGTAGCAATCAGCCCCAGCATTTT.

The chain uses TRBV4-1 and TRBJ2-1; 8 nucleotides agree with TRBD2. The CDR3 has 17 amino acids. CDR1 and CDR2 (germline): MGHRA, YSYEKL. The ends lost 1 base at V and 8 bases at J; junction bases unmatched: 13. The CDR3 nucleotides read TGCGCCAGCAGCCAAGGCCGACTAGCCCCGCGGGGGGATGAGCAGTTCTTC. This gives the protein CASSQGRLAPRGDEQFF.

The chain employs TRBV5-4 and TRBJ1-3, with TRBD1 as a possible D gene (6 bases). The CDR3 sequence is 15 residues long. Trimming stripped 5 bases from V and 5 bases from J, with 17 bases between. Germline-derived CDR1 and CDR2 are SGHNT and YYREEE (reference sequence). Here the CDR3 DNA reads TGTGCCAGCAGTTCCTCGGGGGGGGCCCGAAACACCATATATTTT. It is translated as CASSSSGGARNTIYF.

The chain employs TRBV7-9 and TRBJ2-3; TRBD1 agrees at 7 bases. Trimming at V came to 7 bases and at J to 6 bases, leaving 16 bases not matched to a gene. Germline loops: CDR1 SEHNR, CDR2 FQNEAQ (reference sequence). The CDR3 is 16 amino acids. CDR3 bases: TGTGCCAGCACCATGAGGCGGCAAACAGGGGCGGATACGCAGTATTTT. Translating it yields CASTMRRQTGADTQYF.

V is TRBV5-4 and J is TRBJ1-4, with TRBD1 identical over 7 bases. From germline, CDR1 is SGHNT and CDR2 YYREEE (reference sequence). The CDR3 runs 16 residues. V was pared by 2 bases and J by 5 bases, with 9 bases of the junction left unmatched. CDR3 region: CASSLRQGGRNEKLFF. The DNA for the CDR3 is TGTGCCAGCAGCTTAAGGCAGGGGGGAAGAAATGAAAAACTGTTTTTT.

This chain joins TRBV30 and TRBJ1-2, with 7 nucleotides matching TRBD1. With 3 bases clipped from V and 8 bases from J, the junction kept 9 bases outside the gene matches. CDR1 and CDR2 (germline): GTSNPN, SVGIG (reference sequence). The CDR3 has 13 amino acids. The CDR3 nucleotides are TGTGCCTGGAGGGCACAGGGGACGGGAGGCTACACCTTC. Protein product: CAWRAQGTGGYTF.

This clone was picked up a small number of times. The J gene is TRBJ1-3, the V gene TRBV29-1; D remains ambiguous. Per germline, CDR1 SQVTM and CDR2 ANQGSEA. The CDR3 covers 11 residues. Trimming removed 7 bases from V and 3 bases from J, with 7 bases in between. CDR3 nucleotide sequence: TGCAGCGCCTTAGTTGGAAACACCATATATTTT. Translated, it gives CSALVGNTIYF.

The chain links TRBV4-2 to TRBJ2-1, with 9 bases that match TRBD2. CDR3 length: 16 amino acids. Losses at the gene ends were 2 bases for V and 4 bases for J; bases not matched to a gene: 6. Germline CDR1 reads LGHNA; CDR2 reads YNFKEQ. The CDR3 loop reads CASSQKMLAGYNEQFF. DNA of the CDR3: TGTGCCAGCAGCCAAAAGATGCTAGCGGGGTACAATGAGCAGTTCTTC.

The chain has TRBV5-4 and TRBJ2-1, with a tentative D call TRBD1 (6 bases). Germline loops: CDR1 SGHNT, CDR2 YYREEE (reference sequence). This CDR3 comprises 14 residues. Between the trimmed V and J ends, which lost 2 bases and 6 bases, there was a span of 12 bases. In DNA form, the CDR3 reads TGTGCCAGCAGCTTTCAGGGGCTTTCCAATGAGCAGTTCTTC. This translates into CASSFQGLSNEQFF.

V usage is TRBV30 and J usage is TRBJ1-2; D gene ambiguous. There are 12 residues in the CDR3. V was clipped by 4 bases and J by 5 bases, with 11 bases between them. Germline CDR1 is GTSNPN and CDR2 is SVGIG (reference sequence). The CDR3, as DNA: TGTGCCTGGACTACCGAGGGATATGGCTACACCTTC. It is translated as CAWTTEGYGYTF.

This clone was detected a few times. The chain employs TRBV6-1 and TRBJ1-1; D not certain. CDR1 and CDR2 (germline): MNHNS, SASEGT. The CDR3 sequence is 11 residues long. The V gene lost 8 bases and the J gene lost 7 bases, with 11 bases spanning the gap. CDR3 amino acids: CASAYRDEAFF. CDR3 coding DNA: TGTGCCAGCGCTTACAGAGATGAAGCTTTCTTT.

The sample holds one count of this clone. As DNA, the CDR3 is TGTGCCAGCAGCTTGGCCCTTAATGAAAAACTGTTTTTT. Its translation is CASSLALNEKLFF. This chain connects TRBV5-4 to TRBJ1-4; unclear D gene. The CDR3 is 13 residues long. V lost 0 bases and J 4 bases, leaving 4 bases between the germline ends. Germline CDR1 and CDR2: SGHNT and YYREEE (reference sequence). Together with reference TRBV5-4 and TRBJ1-4, the CDR3 gives the full variable domain: ETGVTQSPTHLIKTRGQQVTLRCSSQSGHNTVSWYQQALGQGPQFIFQYYREEENGRGNFPPRFSGLQFPNYSSELNVNALELDDSALYLCASSLALNEKLFFGSGTQLSVL.

This clone came up a few times. The rearrangement joins TRBV19 to TRBJ2-7, with 7 bases matching TRBD1. CDR3 length: 15 residues. The V and J ends lost 3 bases and 3 bases, in that order; junction bases with no gene match: 8. Germline lookup yields CDR1 LNHDA and CDR2 SQIVND (reference sequence). CDR3: CASSIEFQGVYEQYF. The CDR3 bases are TGTGCCAGTAGTATTGAGTTCCAGGGGGTCTACGAGCAGTACTTC.

The chain combines TRBV6-4 with TRBJ2-7; D perhaps matches TRBD1 (5 bases). Germline V gene data show CDR1 as MRHNA and CDR2 as SNTAGT. This CDR3 has 13 residues. The V gene lost 6 bases and the J gene lost 6 bases, with 15 bases spanning the gap. The CDR3 nucleotides read TGTGCCAGCAGCCGCAATAGTGGGGCCGAGCAGTACTTC. It specifies CASSRNSGAEQYF.

This chain links TRBV19 with TRBJ2-5, with 7 bases lining up with TRBD2. This CDR3 region has 15 residues. Looked up from germline, CDR1 is LNHDA and CDR2 is SQIVND (reference sequence). J gave up 2 bases and V 3 bases, and 6 bases lay outside the gene matches. The CDR3 coding sequence is TGTGCCAGTAGTATGAAGGGAGGGATACAAGAGACCCAGTACTTC. It yields the protein CASSMKGGIQETQYF.

This chain uses TRBV11-2 with TRBJ2-7, with unresolved D. In germline, CDR1 is SGHAT, CDR2 FQNNGV. This CDR3 is 17 amino acids long. The V end lost 1 base, the J end lost 2 bases, and 18 bases lay between the germline ends. The DNA for the CDR3 is TGTGCCAGCAGCTTAGTCGGCGGTCCCCTCACCCCCTACGAGCAGTACTTC. Amino acids: CASSLVGGPLTPYEQYF.